Included here is one T cell receptor (beta chain) sequence, with context. TCRdb re-derived calls from the PCR reads in MiXCR, one entry per CDR3 protein. This sample yields about 640,000 distinct CDR3 sequences, of which 15% to 20% are seen a single time; around 0.9% belongs to the top ten. This entry comes from a study of molecular identifiers for immune sequencing clone quantification. This CDR3 comprises 16 residues. The V gene lost 0 bases and the J gene lost 1 base, with 11 bases spanning the gap. Naive CD8 libraries came from approximately 20,000 to 1,000,000 sorted cells with 10%, 30% or 50% RNA. The sorting of naive CD8 T cells used the CD8+CD4-CCR7+CD45RA+ phenotype.

The sequence came from a human donor in good health. Some libraries in this study had Jurkat cell RNA spiked in. Material for sequencing was naive CD8+ T cells from blood, with Jurkat cell RNA spiked in. Stated subset: FACS-sorted CD8+CD4-CCR7+CD45RA+ naive T cells. The chain joins TRBV23-1 to TRBJ2-3, with D possibly being TRBD1 or TRBD2 (5 bases each). TRBV23-1 counts as an open reading frame of uncertain function. The CDR3 protein is CASSQSLGAGTDTQYF. In DNA form, the CDR3 reads TGCGCCAGCAGTCAATCTCTCGGGGCCGGCACAGATACGCAGTATTTT.